This T cell receptor beta chain derives from a study of blood T cell repertoires in COVID-19. Whole-study context: Samples taken during acute and convalescent COVID-19 were collected in the United States, Italy and Spain. T cells, B-cell-depleted T cells, or PBMCs supplied cDNA or gDNA.

The germline V gene has CDR1 SGHDT and CDR2 YYEEEE. The CDR3 contains 15 residues. The junction had 6 bases not matched to a gene; V was cut back by 2 bases and J by 1 base. In the source study's methods: The assay estimated nucleated cells by amplifying reference gene primers. The protocol was immunoSEQ multiplex PCR, while the TCRdb copy is restricted to in-frame clones and leaves out a portion. The D gene and trimming were derived from the DNA, and the V and J assignments and clone size from that table. In the table there are some 330,000 clones, under 90% of which are singletons. Recruited during active infection, patients (from Seattle) were subsequently followed longitudinally.

V is TRBV5-6 and J is TRBJ2-7; TRBD2 aligns across 7 bases. This sequence originates from a woman under 40 with COVID-19, enrolled during active disease. The sequenced sample consisted of peripheral blood. The CDR3 sequence: CASSFRLAASYEQYF. The CDR3 DNA is TGTGCCAGCAGCTTTCGACTAGCTGCATCCTACGAGCAGTACTTC.